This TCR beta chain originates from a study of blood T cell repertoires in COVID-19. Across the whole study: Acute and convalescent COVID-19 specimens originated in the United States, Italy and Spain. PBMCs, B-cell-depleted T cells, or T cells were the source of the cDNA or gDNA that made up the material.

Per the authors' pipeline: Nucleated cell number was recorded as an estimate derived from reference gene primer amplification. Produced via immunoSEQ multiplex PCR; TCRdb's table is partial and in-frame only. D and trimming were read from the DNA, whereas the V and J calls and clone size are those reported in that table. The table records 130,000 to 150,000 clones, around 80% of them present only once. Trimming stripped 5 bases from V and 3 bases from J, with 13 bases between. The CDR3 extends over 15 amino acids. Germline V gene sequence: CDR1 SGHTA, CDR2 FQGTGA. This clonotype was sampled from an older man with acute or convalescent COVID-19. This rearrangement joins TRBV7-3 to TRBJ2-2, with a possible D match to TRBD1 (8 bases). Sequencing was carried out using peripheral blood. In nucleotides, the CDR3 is TGTGCCAGCAGCACCACAGGGGGGGACACCGGGGAGCTGTTTTTT. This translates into CASSTTGGDTGELFF. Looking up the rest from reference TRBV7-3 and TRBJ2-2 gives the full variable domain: GAGVSQTPSNKVTEKGKYVELRCDPISGHTALYWYRQSLGQGPEFLIYFQGTGAADDSGLPNDRFFAVRPEGSVSTLKIQRTERGDSAVYLCASSTTGGDTGELFFGEGSRLTVL.